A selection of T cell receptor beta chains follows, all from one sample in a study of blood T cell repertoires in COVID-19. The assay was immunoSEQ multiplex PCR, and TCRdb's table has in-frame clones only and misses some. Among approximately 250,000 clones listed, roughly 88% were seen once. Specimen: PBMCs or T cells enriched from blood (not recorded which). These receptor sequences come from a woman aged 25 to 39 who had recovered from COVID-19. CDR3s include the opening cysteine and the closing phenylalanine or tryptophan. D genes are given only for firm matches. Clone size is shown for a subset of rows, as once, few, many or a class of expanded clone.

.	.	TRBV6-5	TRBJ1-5	TGTGCCAGCGCAGGTATCGTGGGTAGCAATCAGCCCCAGCATTTT	CASAGIVGSNQPQHF
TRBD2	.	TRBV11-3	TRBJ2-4	TGTGCCAGCAGTTCCCCTAGCGGGTCGATAAACATTCAGTACTTC	CASSSPSGSINIQYF
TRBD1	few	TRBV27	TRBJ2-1	TGTGCCAGCAGTTTGAGGGGGCCGGAATTCTACAATGAGCAGTTCTTC	CASSLRGPEFYNEQFF
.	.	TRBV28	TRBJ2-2	TGTGCCAGCAGTTCCCTGGTGGGGGCGCAGGGGGAGCTGTTTTTT	CASSSLVGAQGELFF
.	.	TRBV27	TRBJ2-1	TGTGCCAGCAAGACTAGGGATGAGCAGTTCTTC	CASKTRDEQFF
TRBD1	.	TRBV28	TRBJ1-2	TGTGCCAGCAGCCGACAGGGACGGAGTGGCTACACCTTC	CASSRQGRSGYTF
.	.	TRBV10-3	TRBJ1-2	TGTGCCACCCAAGGGGGAAGGTATGGCTACACCTTC	CATQGGRYGYTF
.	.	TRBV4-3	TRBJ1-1	TGCGCCAGCAGCCCGGAACAGGACCGTCATAACACTGAAGCTTTCTTT	CASSPEQDRHNTEAFF
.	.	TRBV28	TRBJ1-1	TGTGCCAGCAGGGCCTCTGAAGCTTTCTTT	CASRASEAFF
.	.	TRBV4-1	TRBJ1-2	TGCGCCAGCAGCCAAGGCCAGGGACTCCAAGCTAACTATGGCTACACCTTC	CASSQGQGLQANYGYTF
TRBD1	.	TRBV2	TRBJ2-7	TGTGCCAGCAGTCGACAGGGCAGCGGATCCGAAGACGAGCAGTACTTC	CASSRQGSGSEDEQYF
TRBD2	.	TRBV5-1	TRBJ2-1	TGCGCCAGCAGCTTGAGCCCCCACCTTCAAGGACTAGCGGACAATGAGCAGTTCTTC	CASSLSPHLQGLADNEQFF
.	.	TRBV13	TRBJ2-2	TGTGCCAGCAGCCCGACACTACTTCGCGATACGGGGGAGTCGGCGAACACCGGGGAGCTGTTTTTT	CASSPTLLRDTGESANTGELFF
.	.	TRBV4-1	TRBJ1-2	TGCGCCAGCAGCCTTTTAATCGGACAGCCTAACTATGGCTACACCTTC	CASSLLIGQPNYGYTF
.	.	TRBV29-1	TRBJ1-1	TGCAGCCTACGTGGGCTTATGAACACTGAAGCTTTCTTT	CSLRGLMNTEAFF
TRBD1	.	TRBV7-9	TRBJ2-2	TGTGCCAGCAGCTTCAAGGGGGCTTTCGGCACCGGGGAGCTGTTTTTT	CASSFKGAFGTGELFF
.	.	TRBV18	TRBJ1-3	TGTGCCAGCTCACCTCCGGGTCCCGGAAACACCATATATTTT	CASSPPGPGNTIYF
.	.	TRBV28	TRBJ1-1	TGTGCCAGCGGCCTAGGGGGATTAGACACTGAAGCTTTCTTT	CASGLGGLDTEAFF
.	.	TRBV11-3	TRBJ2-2	TGTGCCAGCAAGCTTTCCGGACTGCGGACCGGGGAGCTGTTTTTT	CASKLSGLRTGELFF
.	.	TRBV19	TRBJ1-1	TGTGCCAGTAGTTTTCGGGGGGCGACTGAAGCTTTCTTT	CASSFRGATEAFF
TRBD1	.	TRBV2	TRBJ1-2	TGTGCCAGCAGTGAATCCCGGGACAGAACTTTCTATGGCTACACCTTC	CASSESRDRTFYGYTF
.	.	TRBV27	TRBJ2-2	TGTGCCAGCCGACCAGGGGGGAAGGTTACCGGGGAGCTGTTTTTT	CASRPGGKVTGELFF
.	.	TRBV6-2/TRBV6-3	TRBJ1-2	TGTGCCAGCAGTTCCCCCCTAACAGGCTATGGCTACACCTTC	CASSSPLTGYGYTF
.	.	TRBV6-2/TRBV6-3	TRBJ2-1	TGTGCCAGCAGTTACACAGGGCTCCTGGGCGATGAGCAGTTCTTC	CASSYTGLLGDEQFF
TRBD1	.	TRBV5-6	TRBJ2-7	TGTGCCAGCAGCTTCACTTTCAGGGGGCCCTACGAGCAGTACTTC	CASSFTFRGPYEQYF
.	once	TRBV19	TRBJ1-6	TGTGCCAGTAGTATCGGTGCAGGGGCCTCAGGGTCACCCCTCCACTTT	CASSIGAGASGSPLHF
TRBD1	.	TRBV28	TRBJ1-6	TGTGCCAGCAGTGATCGACAGGGGGTGGCCTCACCCCTCCACTTT	CASSDRQGVASPLHF
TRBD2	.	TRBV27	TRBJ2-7	TGTGCCACCAGAATATCGGGGGGGGCCTACGAGCAGTACTTC	CATRISGGAYEQYF
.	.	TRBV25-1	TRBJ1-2	TGTGCCAGCAGTGAATCGGAGACAGGCTATGGCTACACCTTC	CASSESETGYGYTF
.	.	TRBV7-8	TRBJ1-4	TGTGCCAGCAGCTTAGGGGTCGGAGGCCCAGGTGAAAAACTGTTTTTT	CASSLGVGGPGEKLFF
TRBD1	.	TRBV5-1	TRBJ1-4	TGCGCCAGCAGCTTGGGGGTAGGGGGCCGAGGTGAAAAACTGTTTTTT	CASSLGVGGRGEKLFF
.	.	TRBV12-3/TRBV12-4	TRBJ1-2	TGTGCCAGCAGTACAGGGTTCTATGGCTACACCTTC	CASSTGFYGYTF
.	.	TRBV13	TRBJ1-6	TGTGCCAGCAGCCGCCCGGGATCACCCCTCCACTTT	CASSRPGSPLHF